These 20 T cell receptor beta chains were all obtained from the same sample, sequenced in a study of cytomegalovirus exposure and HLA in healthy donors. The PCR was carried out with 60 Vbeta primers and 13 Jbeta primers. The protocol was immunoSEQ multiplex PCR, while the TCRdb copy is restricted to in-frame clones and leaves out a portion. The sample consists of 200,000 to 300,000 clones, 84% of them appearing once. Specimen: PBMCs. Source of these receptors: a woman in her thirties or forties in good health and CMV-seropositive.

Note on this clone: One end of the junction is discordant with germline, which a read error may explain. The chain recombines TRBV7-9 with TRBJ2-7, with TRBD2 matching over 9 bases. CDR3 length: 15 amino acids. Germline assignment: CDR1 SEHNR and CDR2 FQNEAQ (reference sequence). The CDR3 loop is CSSSLGGGVSYEQYF. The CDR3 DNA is TGTTCCAGCAGCTTGGGCGGGGGGGTTTCGTACGAGCAGTACTTC.

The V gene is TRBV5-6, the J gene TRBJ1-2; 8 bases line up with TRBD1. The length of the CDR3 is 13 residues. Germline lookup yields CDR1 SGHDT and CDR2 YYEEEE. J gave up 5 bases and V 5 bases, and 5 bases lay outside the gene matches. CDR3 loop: CASSRDRNYGYTF. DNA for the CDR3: TGTGCCAGCAGTAGGGACAGGAATTATGGCTACACCTTC.

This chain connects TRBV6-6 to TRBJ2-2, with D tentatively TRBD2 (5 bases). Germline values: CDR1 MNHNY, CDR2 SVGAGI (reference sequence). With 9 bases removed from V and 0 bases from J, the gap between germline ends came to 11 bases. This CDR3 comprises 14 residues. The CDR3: CASRDTANTGELFF. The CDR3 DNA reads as TGTGCCAGTCGGGATACAGCGAACACCGGGGAGCTGTTTTTT.

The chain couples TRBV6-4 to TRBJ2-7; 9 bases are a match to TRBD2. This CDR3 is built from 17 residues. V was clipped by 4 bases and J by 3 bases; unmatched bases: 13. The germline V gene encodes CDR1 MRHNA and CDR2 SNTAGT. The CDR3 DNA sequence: TGTGCCAGCAGTGGGCGGGGGGTAGCGGGAGTTAACTACGAGCAGTACTTC. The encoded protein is CASSGRGVAGVNYEQYF.

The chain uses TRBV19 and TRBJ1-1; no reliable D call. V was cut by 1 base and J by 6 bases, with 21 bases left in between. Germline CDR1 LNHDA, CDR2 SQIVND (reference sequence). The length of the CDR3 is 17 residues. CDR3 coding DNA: TGTGCCAGTAGTATAGTCCCGGAGGTACAAGGCTTTCCTGAAGCTTTCTTT. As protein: CASSIVPEVQGFPEAFF.

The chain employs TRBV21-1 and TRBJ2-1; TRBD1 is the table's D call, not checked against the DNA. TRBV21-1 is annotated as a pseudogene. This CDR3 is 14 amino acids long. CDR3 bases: TGTGCCAGCAGGACGGGACAGGGGACGTATGAGCAGTTCTTC. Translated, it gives CASRTGQGTYEQFF.

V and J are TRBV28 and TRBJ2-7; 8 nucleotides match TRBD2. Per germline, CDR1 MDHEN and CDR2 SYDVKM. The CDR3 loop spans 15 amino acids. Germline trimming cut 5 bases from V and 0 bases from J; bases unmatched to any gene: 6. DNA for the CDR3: TGTGCCAGCAGTCGCCGGGGGGGGCACTCCTACGAGCAGTACTTC. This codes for CASSRRGGHSYEQYF.

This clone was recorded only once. The CDR3 spells CASSPDRKETQYF. CDR3 nucleotide sequence: TGTGCCAGCAGCCCCGACAGAAAAGAGACCCAGTACTTC. This chain links TRBV5-8 with TRBJ2-5, with a possible D match to TRBD1 (5 bases). CDR3 length: 13 residues. The germline gives CDR1 SGHTS, CDR2 YDEGEE. V lost 4 bases to trimming and J lost 3 bases, with 10 bases between them. Supplemented by reference TRBV5-8 and TRBJ2-5, the full variable domain reads EAGVTQSPTHLIKTRGQQATLRCSPISGHTSVYWYQQALGLGLQFLLWYDEGEERNRGNFPPRFSGRQFPNYSSELNVNALELEDSALYLCASSPDRKETQYFGPGTRLLVL.

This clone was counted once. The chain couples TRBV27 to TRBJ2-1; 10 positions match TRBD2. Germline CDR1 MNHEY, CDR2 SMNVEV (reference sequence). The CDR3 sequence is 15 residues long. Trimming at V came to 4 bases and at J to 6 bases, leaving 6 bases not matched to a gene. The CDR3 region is CASSYPGLASNEQFF. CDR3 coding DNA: TGTGCCAGCAGTTACCCGGGACTAGCGAGCAATGAGCAGTTCTTC.

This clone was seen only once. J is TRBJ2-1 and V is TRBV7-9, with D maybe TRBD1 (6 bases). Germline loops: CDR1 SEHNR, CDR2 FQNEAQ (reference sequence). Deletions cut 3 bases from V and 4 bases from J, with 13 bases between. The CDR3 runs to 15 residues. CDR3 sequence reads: CASSFGQTSYNEQFF. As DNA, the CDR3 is TGTGCCAGCAGCTTCGGACAGACCTCTTACAATGAGCAGTTCTTC.

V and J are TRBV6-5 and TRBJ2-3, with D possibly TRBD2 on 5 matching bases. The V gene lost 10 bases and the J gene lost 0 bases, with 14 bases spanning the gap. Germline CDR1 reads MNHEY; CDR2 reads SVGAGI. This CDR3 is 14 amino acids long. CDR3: CATSLGRSTDTQYF. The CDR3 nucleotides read TGTGCCACCTCCCTGGGGAGAAGCACAGATACGCAGTATTTT.

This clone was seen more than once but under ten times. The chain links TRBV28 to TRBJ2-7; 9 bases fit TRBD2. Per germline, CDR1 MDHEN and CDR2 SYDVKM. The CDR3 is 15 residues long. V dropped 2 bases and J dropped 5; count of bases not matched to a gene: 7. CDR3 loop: CASSLRREGHDEQYF. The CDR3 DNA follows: TGTGCCAGCAGTTTAAGGCGGGAGGGCCACGACGAGCAGTACTTC.

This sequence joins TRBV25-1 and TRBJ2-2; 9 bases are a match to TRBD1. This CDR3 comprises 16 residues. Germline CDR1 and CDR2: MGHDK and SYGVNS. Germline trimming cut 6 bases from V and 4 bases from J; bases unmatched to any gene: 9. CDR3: CASREPGQGATGELFF. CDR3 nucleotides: TGTGCCAGCAGGGAACCGGGACAGGGAGCCACCGGGGAGCTGTTTTTT.

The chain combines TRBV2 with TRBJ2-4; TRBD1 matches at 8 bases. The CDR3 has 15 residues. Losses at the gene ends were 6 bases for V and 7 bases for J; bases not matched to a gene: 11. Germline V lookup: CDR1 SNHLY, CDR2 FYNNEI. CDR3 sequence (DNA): TGTGCCAGCAGAGAGGACAGGGCCCCTTGGAACATTCAGTACTTC. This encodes CASREDRAPWNIQYF.

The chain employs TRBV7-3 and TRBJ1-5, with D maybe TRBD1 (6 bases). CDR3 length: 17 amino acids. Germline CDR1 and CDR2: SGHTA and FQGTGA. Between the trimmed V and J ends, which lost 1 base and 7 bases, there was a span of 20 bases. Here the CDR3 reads CASSLMVSAGAGQPQHF. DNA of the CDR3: TGTGCCAGCAGCTTAATGGTTTCGGCAGGGGCAGGGCAGCCCCAGCATTTT. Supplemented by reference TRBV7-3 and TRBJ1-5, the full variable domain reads GAGVSQTPSNKVTEKGKYVELRCDPISGHTALYWYRQSLGQGPEFLIYFQGTGAADDSGLPNDRFFAVRPEGSVSTLKIQRTERGDSAVYLCASSLMVSAGAGQPQHFGDGTRLSIL.

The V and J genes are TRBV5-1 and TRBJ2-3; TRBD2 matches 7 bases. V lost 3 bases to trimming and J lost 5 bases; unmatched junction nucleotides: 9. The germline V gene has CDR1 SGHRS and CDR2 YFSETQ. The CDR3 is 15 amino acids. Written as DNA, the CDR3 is TGCGCCAGCAGCTCCACCGCGGGGGTTAGAGATACGCAGTATTTT. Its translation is CASSSTAGVRDTQYF.

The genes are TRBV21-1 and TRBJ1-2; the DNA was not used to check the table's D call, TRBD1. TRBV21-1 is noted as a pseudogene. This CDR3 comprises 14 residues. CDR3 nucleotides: TGTGCCAGACCCGAGGGACAGGGGTCTTCTGGCTACACCTTC. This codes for CARPEGQGSSGYTF.

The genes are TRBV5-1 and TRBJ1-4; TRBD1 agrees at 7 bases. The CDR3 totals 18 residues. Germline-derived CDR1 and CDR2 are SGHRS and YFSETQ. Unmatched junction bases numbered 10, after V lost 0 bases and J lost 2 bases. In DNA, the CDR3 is TGCGCCAGCAGCTTGGGTCTAGGGTGGGACAGCACTAATGAAAAACTGTTTTTT. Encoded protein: CASSLGLGWDSTNEKLFF.

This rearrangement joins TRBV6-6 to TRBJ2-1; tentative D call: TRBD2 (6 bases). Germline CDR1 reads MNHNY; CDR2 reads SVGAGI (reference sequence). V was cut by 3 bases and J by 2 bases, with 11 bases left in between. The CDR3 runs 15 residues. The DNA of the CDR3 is TGTGCCAGCAGTTATATAACTAGCCCCTACAATGAGCAGTTCTTC. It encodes CASSYITSPYNEQFF.

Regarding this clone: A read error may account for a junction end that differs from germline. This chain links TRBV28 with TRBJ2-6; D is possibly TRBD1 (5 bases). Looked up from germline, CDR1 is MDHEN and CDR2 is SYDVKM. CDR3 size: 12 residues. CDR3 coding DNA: TGTGCCAGCAACGCTGGGGCCAACGGCCTGACTTTC. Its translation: CASNAGANGLTF.